Each of the 13 T cell receptor beta chains below was sequenced from the same sample in a study of Graves' ophthalmopathy and Graves' hyperthyroidism. The TCR beta CDR3 regions underwent amplification from RNA transcripts. HTBI primers were used in a first-round RT-PCR, which preceded a second-round multiplex PCR. TCRdb redid the calling of the multiplex PCR reads with MiXCR, one entry per CDR3 protein. The sample has 600,000 to 650,000 distinct CDR3 sequences, about 20% seen once; the top ten hold more than 5.5%. Input material: peripheral blood. All receptors come from a young woman with stable Graves' hyperthyroidism. Some clones in this sample may be carry-over from other donors' samples.

The gene calls are TRBV6-1 and TRBJ1-1; 7 nucleotides align to TRBD1. Trimming took 5 bases from V and 4 from J; bases not matched to a gene: 4. From germline, CDR1 is MNHNS and CDR2 SASEGT. This CDR3 is 13 amino acids long. The CDR3 sequence: CASSRQGVTEAFF. CDR3 nucleotide sequence: TGTGCCAGCAGTCGACAGGGAGTCACTGAAGCTTTCTTT.

This rearrangement joins TRBV30 to TRBJ1-2, with D uncertain. The length of the CDR3 is 13 residues. The germline CDR1 and CDR2 sequences are GTSNPN and SVGIG (reference sequence). Trimming removed 3 bases from V and 4 bases from J, with 12 bases in between. The CDR3 sequence is CAWSVRETYGYTF. CDR3 bases: TGTGCCTGGAGCGTCCGGGAGACCTATGGCTACACCTTC.

Many counts were recorded for this clonotype. The J gene is TRBJ1-2, the V gene TRBV19, with no clear D. The CDR3 has 13 amino acids. The V gene's germline CDR1 is LNHDA and CDR2 SQIVND (reference sequence). V gave up 5 bases and J gave up 7 bases, with 14 bases separating them. The CDR3: CASSPTDPSGYTF. CDR3 nucleotides: TGTGCCAGTAGTCCGACGGACCCTTCTGGCTACACCTTC.

About this clonotype itself: A single base separates this from a much larger clone, so it may be a read error. The chain employs TRBV24-1 and TRBJ2-5, with D possibly matching TRBD1 (6 bases). CDR3 length: 13 amino acids. Germline CDR1 reads KGHDR; CDR2 reads SFDVKD. The CDR3 DNA is TGTGCCACCAGCACAGGGTACCAAGAGACCAAGTACTTC. This sequence encodes CATSTGYQETKYF.

This clonotype occurred many times. The rearrangement links TRBV29-1 to TRBJ2-6; D may be TRBD2 (5 bases). Looked up from germline, CDR1 is SQVTM and CDR2 is ANQGSEA. V was shortened by 5 bases and J by 8 bases, with 10 bases between the two germline ends. CDR3 length: 12 amino acids. For the CDR3, the DNA is TGCAGCGTTCGAGAGGACTCCAACGTCCTGACTTTC. Translated, it gives CSVREDSNVLTF.

Many counts were recorded for this clonotype. The gene calls are TRBV7-2 and TRBJ2-7; 8 positions match TRBD2. The CDR3 contains 15 residues. V gave up 1 base and J gave up 2 bases; unmatched junction bases: 4. The germline V gene encodes CDR1 SGHTA and CDR2 FQGNSA. The CDR3 spells CASSLGGSGAYEQYF. CDR3 nucleotide sequence: TGTGCCAGCAGCTTAGGGGGTAGCGGGGCCTACGAGCAGTACTTC. Drawing the rest from reference TRBV7-2 and TRBJ2-7, the complete variable domain is GAGVSQSPSNKVTEKGKDVELRCDPISGHTALYWYRQSLGQGLEFLIYFQGNSAPDKSGLPSDRFSAERTGGSVSTLTIQRTQQEDSAVYLCASSLGGSGAYEQYFGPGTRLTVT.

This clonotype was seen a few times. This chain joins TRBV11-1 and TRBJ1-1, with TRBD1 as a possible D gene (6 bases). This CDR3 region has 16 residues. Deletions cut 0 bases from V and 4 bases from J, with 15 bases between. Germline values: CDR1 SGHAT, CDR2 FQDESV (reference sequence). For the CDR3, the DNA is TGTGCCAGCAGCTTAGCGGCGGGGGCGTGGGTCACTGAAGCTTTCTTT. It is translated as CASSLAAGAWVTEAFF.

This clonotype was counted a few times. This chain uses TRBV29-1 with TRBJ2-7; D may correspond to TRBD1 or TRBD2 (5 bases each). V gave up 2 bases and J gave up 6 bases, with 11 bases separating them. Germline CDR1 SQVTM, CDR2 ANQGSEA. This CDR3 has 12 amino acids. The CDR3: CSVESNGGEQYF. The CDR3 DNA reads TGCAGCGTTGAATCCAATGGGGGCGAGCAGTACTTC.

The chain links TRBV10-3 to TRBJ1-2, with 8 bases fitting TRBD1. V was clipped by 7 bases and J by 0 bases; unmatched bases: 7. Germline V gives CDR1 ENHRY, CDR2 SYGVKD. There are 15 residues in the CDR3. CDR3 DNA: TGTGCCATCAAGCCGGGACAGGACGCTAACTATGGCTACACCTTC. Translation: CAIKPGQDANYGYTF.

This clonotype was seen a handful of times. J is TRBJ2-2 and V is TRBV6-1; 7 bases are a match to TRBD2. The CDR3 contains 14 residues. Germline CDR1 and CDR2: MNHNS and SASEGT. Trimming cost V 7 bases and J 0 bases; bases outside gene matches: 2. CDR3 nucleotides: TGTGCCAGCATGCGGGGGACGAACACCGGGGAGCTGTTTTTT. It codes for CASMRGTNTGELFF.

At least ten counts were recorded for this clonotype. The chain uses TRBV7-2 and TRBJ2-2; D remains ambiguous. The length of the CDR3 is 13 residues. The V end was cut by 5 bases, the J end by 3 bases, with 7 bases between. Germline assignment: CDR1 SGHTA and CDR2 FQGNSA. Here the CDR3 reads CASSARYTGELFF. The CDR3 bases are TGTGCCAGCAGCGCCCGGTACACCGGGGAGCTGTTTTTT.

This clonotype was counted ten times or more. The chain links TRBV12-3 or TRBV12-4 to TRBJ2-2; weak D call: TRBD1 (6 bases). The CDR3 loop spans 12 amino acids. The V gene lost 4 bases and the J gene lost 11 bases, with 11 bases spanning the gap. DNA for the CDR3: TGTGCCAGCAGTTCGGACAGCGTAGAGCTGTTTTTT. It translates to CASSSDSVELFF.

As regards this clonotype: This may come from a read error, since a much larger clone is one base off. V usage is TRBV2 and J usage is TRBJ1-3, with no clear D. CDR1 SNHLY and CDR2 FYNNEI come from the germline V gene. The CDR3 is 17 residues long. The DNA of the CDR3 is TGTGCCAGCAGTTACCCCAGCCAGGCGTTTTCTGGAAACACCAGATATTTT. Amino acid sequence: CASSYPSQAFSGNTRYF.